The 21 T cell receptor beta chains given below trace back to one sample, sequenced in a study of T cell changes during pregnancy in multiple sclerosis. The protocol was immunoSEQ multiplex PCR, while the TCRdb copy is restricted to in-frame clones and leaves out a portion. The sample yields approximately 50,000 clones, around nine tenths seen once. This sample comprised CD4+ T cells from peripheral blood mononuclear cells, obtained after pregnancy. These receptors came from a female donor with multiple sclerosis, enrolled in a pregnancy study.

The CDR3 protein is CASSPPGGVNYGYTF. CDR3 DNA: TGTGCCAGCAGCCCCCCGGGGGGGGTAAACTATGGCTACACCTTC. The chain employs TRBV2 and TRBJ1-2, with TRBD1 as a possible D gene (5 bases). V lost 6 bases, J lost 2 bases, and 16 bases lay in between. There are 15 residues in the CDR3. Germline CDR1 SNHLY, CDR2 FYNNEI.

In nucleotides, the CDR3 is TGTGCCAGCAGCTCGGGGGGTCAGCCCCAGCATTTT. Translating gives CASSSGGQPQHF. This chain uses TRBV7-2 with TRBJ1-5; possible D gene TRBD1, 5 bases. The CDR3 runs 12 residues. The germline gives CDR1 SGHTA, CDR2 FQGNSA. The V end lost 4 bases, the J end lost 6 bases, and 7 bases lay between the germline ends.

The V call is TRBV13, the J call TRBJ1-4; 8 positions agree with TRBD1. Per the germline V gene, CDR1 is PRHDT and CDR2 is FYEKMQ (reference sequence). The CDR3 runs to 14 residues. V trimming: 5 bases; J trimming: 4 bases; junction bases outside the gene matches: 3. The CDR3 is CASSRQGFNEKLFF. The CDR3 bases are TGTGCCAGCAGCCGACAGGGGTTTAATGAAAAACTGTTTTTT.

The chain uses TRBV18 and TRBJ2-1, with D tentatively TRBD2 (5 bases). V was shortened by 3 bases and J by 1 base, with 13 bases between the two germline ends. This CDR3 spans 16 amino acids. From germline, CDR1 is KGHSH and CDR2 LQKENI. CDR3 DNA sequence: TGTGCCAGCTCACCTACGAGGGTTGGGTCCTACAATGAGCAGTTCTTC. Encoded protein: CASSPTRVGSYNEQFF.

V usage is TRBV5-1 and J usage is TRBJ2-1; 7 bases are shared with TRBD1. The trim removed 2 bases at V and 6 bases at J, leaving 2 bases unmatched. This CDR3 spans 13 amino acids. The germline V gene encodes CDR1 SGHRS and CDR2 YFSETQ. The CDR3 sequence is CASSLRQGNEQFF. CDR3 coding DNA: TGCGCCAGCAGCTTACGACAGGGCAATGAGCAGTTCTTC.

The chain joins TRBV27 to TRBJ1-4; D might be TRBD1 (6 bases). The V end lost 5 bases, the J end lost 7 bases, and 14 bases lay between the germline ends. Germline V gene sequence: CDR1 MNHEY, CDR2 SMNVEV (reference sequence). The CDR3 contains 14 residues. The CDR3 sequence: CASSGGGAAEKLFF. The CDR3 nucleotides are TGTGCCAGCAGTGGAGGGGGGGCTGCTGAAAAACTGTTTTTT.

This rearrangement joins TRBV28 to TRBJ1-4, with D unclear. Trimming pared 3 bases from V and 11 bases from J, leaving 13 bases between. Germline assignment: CDR1 MDHEN and CDR2 SYDVKM. This CDR3 is 13 amino acids long. DNA of the CDR3: TGTGCCAGCAGTTTGCTTTCAGGTGGGAAACTGTTTTTT. Translated, it gives CASSLLSGGKLFF.

This chain uses TRBV7-6 with TRBJ2-5, with 7 bases lining up with TRBD1. This CDR3 is built from 20 residues. CDR1 and CDR2 (germline): SGHVS, FNYEAQ. V trimming: 2 bases; J trimming: 1 base; junction bases outside the gene matches: 19. The CDR3 nucleotides read TGTGCCAGCAGCTTATCTCATGCGGCGGGCTGGCCAGGGGGCCAAGAGACCCAGTACTTC. This translates into CASSLSHAAGWPGGQETQYF.

The V and J genes are TRBV18 and TRBJ2-1; no firm D call. Germline V gene sequence: CDR1 KGHSH, CDR2 LQKENI. V was cut by 9 bases and J by 0 bases, with 12 bases left in between. The CDR3 covers 14 residues. CDR3: CASIESRSYNEQFF. Written as DNA, the CDR3 is TGTGCCAGTATAGAATCTCGCTCCTACAATGAGCAGTTCTTC.

The chain is built from TRBV7-7 and TRBJ2-2, with 8 bases matching TRBD2. Germline assignment: CDR1 SSHAT and CDR2 FNYEAQ (reference sequence). V lost 3 bases, J lost 5 bases, and 5 bases stayed unmatched. The CDR3 is 15 amino acids. In DNA form, the CDR3 reads TGTGCCAGCAGCTTGTCGGGAGGGCCGACCGGGGAGCTGTTTTTT. Translated: CASSLSGGPTGELFF.

CDR3 region: CASSLDRYEQYF. The CDR3 bases are TGTGCCAGCAGCTTAGATCGCTACGAGCAGTACTTC. V is TRBV11-2 and J is TRBJ2-7; D is ambiguous. The CDR3 contains 12 residues. Per the germline V gene, CDR1 is SGHAT and CDR2 is FQNNGV. The ends were cut back, 0 bases at V and 3 bases at J, with 3 bases in the middle.

This chain links TRBV19 with TRBJ1-3; no clear D. V was pared by 3 bases and J by 4 bases, with 7 bases between. This CDR3 contains 13 residues. Germline-derived CDR1 and CDR2 are LNHDA and SQIVND (reference sequence). The CDR3 DNA is TGTGCCAGTAGTATTGCGAGAGGAAACACCATATATTTT. Translation gives CASSIARGNTIYF.

This clone was recorded only once. This chain uses TRBV5-5 with TRBJ1-6; 8 bases line up with TRBD1. J gave up 7 bases and V 4 bases, and 7 bases lay outside the gene matches. Germline CDR1 is SGHKS and CDR2 is YYEKEE (reference sequence). CDR3 size: 15 residues. The CDR3 loop is CASSATGQVNSPLHF. CDR3 bases: TGTGCCAGCAGCGCAACGGGACAGGTGAATTCACCCCTCCACTTT.

The rearrangement uses TRBV5-1 and TRBJ1-2; 8 bases fit TRBD1. Trimming cost V 3 bases and J 4 bases; bases outside gene matches: 5. The V gene's germline CDR1 is SGHRS and CDR2 YFSETQ. The CDR3 covers 14 residues. The CDR3 DNA sequence: TGCGCCAGCAGCTCAGGACAGGGCGGCTATGGCTACACCTTC. This sequence encodes CASSSGQGGYGYTF.

The gene calls are TRBV2 and TRBJ1-5, with a possible D match to TRBD1 (5 bases). The V end was cut by 4 bases, the J end by 0 bases, with 10 bases between. The CDR3 sequence is 15 residues long. Germline V CDR1 and CDR2: SNHLY, FYNNEI. CDR3 amino acids: CASSGDSYSNQPQHF. The CDR3 region has the DNA TGTGCCAGCAGTGGAGACAGTTATAGCAATCAGCCCCAGCATTTT.

The chain carries TRBV5-1 and TRBJ2-3, with 8 bases lining up with TRBD2. The V gene's germline CDR1 is SGHRS and CDR2 YFSETQ. This CDR3 spans 15 amino acids. Trimming removed 0 bases from V and 5 bases from J; junction bases left unmatched: 5. The CDR3 loop reads CASSLDTGLGDTQYF. The CDR3 region has the DNA TGCGCCAGCAGCTTGGATACGGGACTAGGAGATACGCAGTATTTT.

The chain links TRBV7-8 to TRBJ2-3, with TRBD2 identical over 10 bases. Germline loops: CDR1 SGHVS, CDR2 FQNEAQ. V was pared by 5 bases and J by 5 bases, with 7 bases of the junction left unmatched. The CDR3 sequence is 15 residues long. The CDR3 DNA is TGTGCCAGCAGCCAATCTAGCGGGAGAAGAGATACGCAGTATTTT. This sequence encodes CASSQSSGRRDTQYF.

The rearrangement links TRBV5-1 to TRBJ2-7; D is perhaps TRBD2 (6 bases). This CDR3 comprises 14 residues. V was trimmed by 7 bases and J by 3 bases, leaving 17 bases between them. The germline gives CDR1 SGHRS, CDR2 YFSETQ. The CDR3 DNA reads TGCGCCAGCTCCCGACTAGAATTAAGCTACGAGCAGTACTTC. Translating it yields CASSRLELSYEQYF.

The chain links TRBV27 to TRBJ2-6; no firm D call. This CDR3 is built from 15 residues. CDR1 is MNHEY and CDR2 is SMNVEV in the germline V gene (reference sequence). The V gene lost 3 bases and the J gene lost 0 bases, with 6 bases spanning the gap. For the CDR3, the DNA is TGTGCCAGCAGTTTTCTCTCCTCTGGGGCCAACGTCCTGACTTTC. Protein: CASSFLSSGANVLTF.

The V and J genes are TRBV28 and TRBJ1-5; a possible D gene is TRBD1 (6 bases). Trimming shortened V by 6 bases and J by 3 bases, and 12 bases separated the two germline ends. The CDR3 is 14 amino acids. Per germline, CDR1 MDHEN and CDR2 SYDVKM. CDR3 in amino acids: CASRITGNNQPQHF. Here the CDR3 DNA reads TGTGCCAGCAGGATTACAGGGAACAATCAGCCCCAGCATTTT.

The rearrangement links TRBV19 to TRBJ2-7; 10 bases align to TRBD2. Trimming removed 1 base from V and 11 bases from J; junction bases left unmatched: 8. Germline-derived CDR1 and CDR2 are LNHDA and SQIVND (reference sequence). The CDR3 runs to 14 residues. The CDR3 here is CASSIGPSGSFKYF. The DNA for the CDR3 is TGTGCCAGTAGTATAGGCCCTAGCGGGAGCTTTAAGTACTTC.